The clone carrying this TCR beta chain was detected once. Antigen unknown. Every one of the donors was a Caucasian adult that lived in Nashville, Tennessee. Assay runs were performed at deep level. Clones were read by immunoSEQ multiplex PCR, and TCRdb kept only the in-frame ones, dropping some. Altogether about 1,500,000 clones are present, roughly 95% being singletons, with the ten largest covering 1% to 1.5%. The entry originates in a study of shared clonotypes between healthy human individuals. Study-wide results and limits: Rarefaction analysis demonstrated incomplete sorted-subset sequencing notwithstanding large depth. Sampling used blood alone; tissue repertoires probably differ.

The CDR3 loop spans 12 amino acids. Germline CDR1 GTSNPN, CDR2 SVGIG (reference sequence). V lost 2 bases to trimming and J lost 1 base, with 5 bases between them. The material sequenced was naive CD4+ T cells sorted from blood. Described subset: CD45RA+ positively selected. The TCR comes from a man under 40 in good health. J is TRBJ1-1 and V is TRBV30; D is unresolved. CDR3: CAWSRSNTEAFF. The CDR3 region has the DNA TGTGCCTGGAGTAGGTCGAACACTGAAGCTTTCTTT.